This T cell receptor (beta chain) was sequenced for a study of blood T cell repertoires in COVID-19. Study overall: Sources were T cells, B-cell-depleted T cells, or PBMCs; the material itself was cDNA or gDNA.

The germline CDR1 and CDR2 sequences are MNHEY and SMNVEV (reference sequence). The CDR3 contains 15 residues. J gave up 5 bases and V 2 bases, and 8 bases lay outside the gene matches. Those enrolled, adults aged roughly 18 to 100 years, came from roughly 23 US areas. Grouping used clinical history reported by participants in a survey and questionnaire. Authors' methods: Amplified reference gene primers provided the basis for estimating nucleated cell counts. Assay used: immunoSEQ multiplex PCR; TCRdb lists only in-frame clones, some missing. That table supplies the V and J calls and clone size; D and trimming were determined from the DNA. The sample consists of roughly 250,000 clones, 87% of them appearing once.

Sequencing input: PBMCs or T cells enriched from blood (not recorded which). This sequence was found in a woman younger than 45 with acute COVID-19. V and J are TRBV27 and TRBJ1-2; 7 bases map to TRBD1. The CDR3 here is CASSLTPTTGYGYTF. The CDR3 coding sequence is TGTGCCAGCAGTTTAACCCCAACGACAGGGTATGGCTACACCTTC.